The 21 T cell receptor beta chains reported below all come from one sample, sequenced in a study of tumor and adjacent non-tumor tissue in lung cancer (dated 2018 in TCRdb). RNA was isolated from bulk unsorted tissue, and RNA quality was assessed with a NanoDrop ND-1000 and an Agilent 2100. Library preparation was by multiplex PCR. The sequencer was an Illumina HiSeq 2500. TCRbeta libraries were constructed through three rounds of nested PCR with primers (Table S4) according to protocols modified from ARM-PCR. TCRdb reprocessed the public reads (quality trimming at Q25 with fastp, clone calling with MiXCR) and kept in-frame beta chains. Duplicate CDR3 protein sequences are folded into a single record with the most common DNA and genes. This sample is represented by 120,000 to 150,000 distinct CDR3 sequences; roughly 66% of them were singletons. Jointly, the top ten make up 18% of the sample. Sequenced: lung tumor tissue. The receptor set was obtained from a man in his fifties or sixties with small cell lung cancer.

This clonotype was seen once. The V and J genes are TRBV6-5 and TRBJ2-7; no clear D. V dropped 10 bases and J dropped 7 bases, with 23 bases sitting between them. Germline CDR1 reads MNHEY; CDR2 reads SVGAGI. The CDR3 sequence is 14 residues long. In DNA, the CDR3 is TGTGCCAATAGTTTGACTCCCATCTATGGTGAGCAGTACTTC. This gives the protein CANSLTPIYGEQYF.

A note on this clonotype: One end of the junction is discordant with germline, which a read error may explain. V and J are TRBV6-2 or TRBV6-3 and TRBJ2-3, with 10 bases matching TRBD2. The CDR3 consists of 15 residues. Germline V gene data show CDR1 as MNHEY and CDR2 as SVGEGT. The CDR3 DNA reads TGTGCCAGCAGTACCGGGACTAGCGTAACAGGTACGCAGTATTTT. This translates into CASSTGTSVTGTQYF.

This clonotype has just one count. The chain joins TRBV25-1 to TRBJ2-7; 8 bases are a match to TRBD1. CDR1 is MGHDK and CDR2 is SYGVNS in the germline V gene. V dropped 10 bases and J dropped 4; count of bases not matched to a gene: 12. The CDR3 has 14 amino acids. The CDR3 sequence: CANSKGQGKYEQYF. DNA of the CDR3: TGTGCCAACAGCAAAGGACAGGGCAAGTACGAGCAGTACTTC.

In the case of this clonotype: Germline and junction disagree at one end, which may indicate a read error. The chain's CDR3 is CSSRRTGGLGETLYF. CDR3 coding DNA: TGCAGCTCGAGAAGGACAGGGGGTTTAGGGGAGACCCTGTACTTC. J is TRBJ2-5 and V is TRBV29-1, with TRBD1 matching 10 bases. Germline assignment: CDR1 SQVTM and CDR2 ANQGSEA. The CDR3 is made up of 15 amino acids.

The sample holds one count of this clonotype. A read error may produce the germline difference seen at one junction end. The V and J genes are TRBV11-2 and TRBJ2-1; possible D gene TRBD1, 5 bases. CDR1 and CDR2 (germline): SGHAT, FQNNGV. CDR3 length: 14 residues. The CDR3 coding sequence is TGTGCCAGCAGCTTAGATTCCAGGGTCAATGAACAGTTCTTC. As protein: CASSLDSRVNEQFF.

On this clonotype itself: One junction end disagrees with the germline gene, perhaps due to a read error. This rearrangement joins TRBV20-1 to TRBJ2-5; D is undetermined. The CDR3 is made up of 13 amino acids. Germline CDR1 reads DFQATT; CDR2 reads SNEGSKA (reference sequence). CDR3 protein: CSVRDIRQETQYF. The CDR3, as DNA: TGCAGTGTTAGAGATATTAGACAAGAGACCCAGTACTTC.

The V call is TRBV6-5, the J call TRBJ2-2, with D unresolved. The CDR3 consists of 15 residues. The germline CDR1 and CDR2 sequences are MNHEY and SVGAGI. CDR3 sequence (DNA): TGTGCGAGCCGCGGCGTGGGTCCGAACACCGCAGAGCTGTTTTTT. This gives the protein CASRGVGPNTAELFF.

In this sample, this clonotype turned up many times. The chain recombines TRBV11-3 with TRBJ2-4, with D hard to call. Trimming stripped 1 base from V and 7 bases from J, with 5 bases between. CDR3 length: 12 amino acids. CDR1 and CDR2 (germline): SGHNT, YENEEA. The CDR3 DNA sequence: TGTGCCAGCAGCTTAGGACTGAACATTCAGTACTTC. It is translated as CASSLGLNIQYF.

This clonotype has only a few counts. The gene calls are TRBV5-1 and TRBJ2-5, with 8 bases fitting TRBD1. Germline CDR1 reads SGHRS; CDR2 reads YFSETQ. The CDR3 is made up of 16 amino acids. The junction had 10 bases not matched to a gene; V was cut back by 4 bases and J by 2 bases. CDR3: CASSGGQGRRQETQYF. The CDR3 bases are TGCGCCAGCAGCGGCGGACAGGGAAGAAGACAAGAGACCCAGTACTTC.

The chain employs TRBV4-1 and TRBJ1-2; the D is unclear. V was cut by 0 bases and J by 7 bases, with 12 bases left in between. This CDR3 is built from 14 residues. Per germline, CDR1 MGHRA and CDR2 YSYEKL. DNA for the CDR3: TGCGCCAGCAGCCAAGATGAAGGGCCGTTTGGCTACACCTTC. This gives the protein CASSQDEGPFGYTF.

The chain employs TRBV20-1 and TRBJ2-7; D possibly corresponds to TRBD2 (6 bases). Between the trimmed V and J ends, which lost 4 bases and 2 bases, there was a span of 21 bases. This CDR3 comprises 16 residues. In germline, CDR1 is DFQATT, CDR2 SNEGSKA (reference sequence). The CDR3 sequence is CSAIPPGRRDPYEQYF. Here the CDR3 DNA reads TGCAGTGCTATCCCCCCAGGTAGGCGGGACCCCTACGAGCAGTACTTC.

In its sample, this clonotype was seen a few times. The chain has TRBV29-1 and TRBJ2-6, with a weak D call TRBD1 (6 bases). The germline CDR1 and CDR2 sequences are SQVTM and ANQGSEA. The V end was cut by 7 bases, the J end by 2 bases, with 15 bases between. The CDR3 covers 15 residues. The CDR3: CSATGISTGANVLTF. CDR3 DNA sequence: TGCAGCGCTACAGGGATTTCAACTGGGGCCAACGTCCTGACTTTC.

In regard to this clonotype: A much more abundant neighbour one base away suggests this may be a read error. This chain connects TRBV20-1 to TRBJ2-3; 7 bases fit TRBD2. This CDR3 region has 14 residues. The germline V gene encodes CDR1 DFQATT and CDR2 SNEGSKA (reference sequence). CDR3 in DNA: TGCATTGCGGAGACTCGGGGGGAGTCAGATACGCAGTATTTT. Its protein is CIAETRGESDTQYF.

About this clonotype: Possible read error: a much larger clone is one base away. The J gene is TRBJ2-5, the V gene TRBV7-9; possibly TRBD2 for D (6 bases). Trimming cost V 7 bases and J 3 bases, with 15 bases left between them. This CDR3 contains 14 residues. Germline CDR1 SEHNR, CDR2 FQNEAQ (reference sequence). CDR3 DNA: TGTGCCAGCAACTCCCCAGGGACTGAAGAGACCCAGTACTTC. It codes for CASNSPGTEETQYF.

Note on this clonotype: Compared with germline, one end of the junction differs, possibly owing to a read error. The rearrangement links TRBV11-2 to TRBJ1-1; a weak D match, TRBD1 (5 bases). The CDR3 contains 17 residues. Germline V gives CDR1 SGHAT, CDR2 FQNNGV. The CDR3: CANSSKQGPRINTEAFF. For the CDR3, the DNA is TGTGCCAACAGCTCAAAGCAGGGACCAAGGATAAATACTGAAGCTTTCTTT.

This clonotype was seen only once. One end of the junction does not line up with germline, which may come from a read error. The genes are TRBV20-1 and TRBJ2-1; weak D call: TRBD1 (6 bases). This CDR3 region has 15 residues. Germline CDR1 is DFQATT and CDR2 is SNEGSKA (reference sequence). In DNA form, the CDR3 reads TGTAGTGTCTCCCGACAGGAGAGCTCCTACAATGAGCAATTCTTC. Protein: CSVSRQESSYNEQFF.

Details on this clonotype: Mismatch with germline at one junction end may stem from a read error. The CDR3 region is CVSTKQGAFSSYEQYF. CDR3 bases: TGTGTCAGCACCAAACAGGGGGCCTTTAGCTCCTACGAGCAGTACTTC. J is TRBJ2-7 and V is TRBV6-1; TRBD1 aligns across 9 bases. CDR1 and CDR2 from the germline V gene are MNHNS and SASEGT. The length of the CDR3 is 16 residues.

This clonotype was recorded a few times. The chain recombines TRBV20-1 with TRBJ2-1, with 14 bases matching TRBD2. The germline V gene encodes CDR1 DFQATT and CDR2 SNEGSKA (reference sequence). This CDR3 has 16 residues. Trimming cost V 6 bases and J 4 bases; bases outside gene matches: 8. CDR3 sequence: CSALMTSGRAYNEQFF. The CDR3 nucleotides are TGCAGTGCCCTAATGACTAGCGGGAGGGCATACAATGAGCAGTTCTTC.

Concerning this clonotype itself: One end of the junction does not line up with germline, which may come from a read error. This rearrangement joins TRBV7-6 to TRBJ2-7, with D perhaps matching TRBD1 (6 bases). The CDR3 sequence is 13 residues long. CDR1 SGHVS and CDR2 FNYEAQ come from the germline V gene. The CDR3 region is CASSQGTNYEKYF. CDR3 DNA: TGTGCCAGCAGCCAAGGGACAAACTACGAGAAGTACTTC.

The chain is built from TRBV29-1 and TRBJ1-1, with D hard to call. V lost 5 bases to trimming and J lost 4 bases, with 11 bases between them. The germline gives CDR1 SQVTM, CDR2 ANQGSEA. This CDR3 is built from 12 residues. This CDR3 reads CSVSRTPTEAFF. The CDR3 region has the DNA TGCAGCGTTTCTCGAACTCCCACTGAAGCTTTCTTT.

The chain recombines TRBV11-3 with TRBJ1-1, with no clear D. The germline gives CDR1 SGHNT, CDR2 YENEEA. The ends were cut back, 5 bases at V and 5 bases at J, with 12 bases in the middle. There are 13 residues in the CDR3. The CDR3 here is CASSNERATEAFF. The CDR3 DNA follows: TGTGCCAGCAGCAATGAGAGAGCTACTGAAGCTTTCTTT.